Each of the 31 T cell receptor beta chains below was sequenced from the same sample in a study of blood T cell repertoires in COVID-19. This table comes from immunoSEQ multiplex PCR, and its TCRdb copy is limited to in-frame clones, with some not included. The sample records about 75,000 clones, around 80% being singletons. The sequenced sample was peripheral blood. These receptors all stem from a woman between 45 and 65 years old with acute or convalescent COVID-19.

The J gene is TRBJ1-1, the V gene TRBV7-8; D is unclear. The CDR3 runs to 16 residues. Trimming removed 6 bases at V and 0 bases at J, with 17 bases between. Germline lookup yields CDR1 SGHVS and CDR2 FQNEAQ. CDR3 DNA: TGTGCCAGCAGTTTGTCCAGTGGGCGCTTGAACACTGAAGCTTTCTTT. It encodes CASSLSSGRLNTEAFF.

The gene calls are TRBV19 and TRBJ1-2, with 7 nucleotides matching TRBD1. Looked up from germline, CDR1 is LNHDA and CDR2 is SQIVND (reference sequence). V lost 5 bases, J lost 8 bases, and 8 bases stayed unmatched. The CDR3 has 13 amino acids. CDR3 nucleotides: TGTGCCAGTAGTCAGACAGGGTTCGGAGGCTACACCTTC. Its protein is CASSQTGFGGYTF.

V gene TRBV9 combines with J gene TRBJ1-6; 7 bases are shared with TRBD1. CDR1 is SGDLS and CDR2 is YYNGEE in the germline V gene. The CDR3 totals 14 residues. Losses at the gene ends were 4 bases for V and 10 bases for J; bases not matched to a gene: 8. The CDR3 protein is CASSKTGVSSPLHF. CDR3 coding DNA: TGTGCCAGCAGCAAAACAGGGGTAAGCTCACCCCTCCACTTT. The complete variable domain, with remaining parts taken from reference TRBV9 and TRBJ1-6, reads DSGVTQTPKHLITATGQRVTLRCSPRSGDLSVYWYQQSLDQGLQFLIQYYNGEERAKGNILERFSAQQFPDLHSELNLSSLELGDSALYFCASSKTGVSSPLHFGNGTRLTVT.

The rearrangement uses TRBV10-3 and TRBJ2-5; D is unclear. V was clipped by 10 bases and J by 2 bases, with 14 bases between them. CDR1 and CDR2 from the germline V gene are ENHRY and SYGVKD. The CDR3 is 13 residues long. CDR3 sequence reads: CATLGALQETQYF. DNA for the CDR3: TGTGCCACCTTAGGCGCACTACAAGAGACCCAGTACTTC.

On this clone itself: This may come from a read error, since a much larger clone is one base off. V is TRBV18 and J is TRBJ2-1, with TRBD1 matching over 8 bases. The CDR3 totals 18 residues. Looked up from germline, CDR1 is KGHSH and CDR2 is LQKENI. The CDR3 DNA sequence: TGTACCAGCTCACCCCAAACTATGGACAGGGTGGGCTACAATGAGCAGTTCTTC. Protein sequence: CTSSPQTMDRVGYNEQFF.

J is TRBJ2-7 and V is TRBV27; no clear D. In germline, CDR1 is MNHEY, CDR2 SMNVEV (reference sequence). Trimming took 0 bases from V and 0 from J, leaving 6 bases between them. This CDR3 spans 14 amino acids. In nucleotides, the CDR3 is TGTGCCAGCAGTTTATCGTTTCTCTCCTACGAGCAGTACTTC. This encodes CASSLSFLSYEQYF.

This chain links TRBV7-6 with TRBJ2-7; 12 nucleotides line up with TRBD2. The ends lost 5 bases at V and 5 bases at J; junction bases unmatched: 7. Germline values: CDR1 SGHVS, CDR2 FNYEAQ. The CDR3 loop spans 15 amino acids. CDR3 residues: CASSLTSGGFNEQYF. The CDR3 DNA reads as TGTGCCAGCAGCCTTACTAGCGGGGGGTTTAACGAGCAGTACTTC.

This rearrangement joins TRBV28 to TRBJ1-4; the match to TRBD1 covers 8 bases. V was pared by 3 bases and J by 13 bases, with 7 bases of the junction left unmatched. The CDR3 loop spans 13 amino acids. The germline V gene has CDR1 MDHEN and CDR2 SYDVKM. CDR3 protein: CASSLGIRGRLFF. The CDR3 DNA reads as TGTGCCAGCAGTTTGGGAATCAGGGGGCGACTGTTTTTT.

This clone was seen just once. The rearrangement joins TRBV5-5 to TRBJ1-2, with D perhaps matching TRBD1 (5 bases). V lost 1 base and J 0 bases, leaving 10 bases between the germline ends. This CDR3 is built from 15 residues. CDR1 is SGHKS and CDR2 is YYEKEE in the germline V gene (reference sequence). The CDR3 bases are TGTGCCAGCAGCTTGAGACAGTCCTCTAACTATGGCTACACCTTC. Amino acids: CASSLRQSSNYGYTF.

This rearrangement joins TRBV4-3 to TRBJ2-5; D is undetermined. Trimming shortened V by 0 bases and J by 4 bases, and 3 bases separated the two germline ends. Germline V gene sequence: CDR1 LGHNA, CDR2 YSLEER. CDR3 length: 12 residues. CDR3 loop: CASSQDLETQYF. In DNA, the CDR3 is TGCGCCAGCAGCCAAGATCTAGAGACCCAGTACTTC.

V gene TRBV30 combines with J gene TRBJ2-2; TRBD2 agrees at 11 bases. The germline CDR1 and CDR2 sequences are GTSNPN and SVGIG (reference sequence). With 4 bases clipped from V and 1 base from J, the junction kept 2 bases outside the gene matches. The CDR3 spans 15 residues. The CDR3 is CAWNLAGGNTGELFF. CDR3 coding DNA: TGTGCCTGGAATCTAGCGGGAGGGAACACCGGGGAGCTGTTTTTT. The entire variable domain, with the rest obtained from reference TRBV30 and TRBJ2-2, is as follows: SQTIHQWPATLVQPVGSPLSLECTVEGTSNPNLYWYRQAAGRGLQLLFYSVGIGQISSEVPQNLSASRPQDRQFILSSKKLLLSDSGFYLCAWNLAGGNTGELFFGEGSRLTVL.

The chain links TRBV3-1 (or the pseudogene TRBV3-2) to TRBJ1-2, with 10 bases fitting TRBD1. The CDR3 is 14 residues long. The germline V gene has CDR1 LGHDT and CDR2 YNNKEL (reference sequence). Trimming at V came to 4 bases and at J to 4 bases, leaving 3 bases not matched to a gene. The CDR3 DNA sequence: TGTGCCAGCAGCCTAGGGACAGGGGTCTATGGCTACACCTTC. Translated, it gives CASSLGTGVYGYTF.

V usage is TRBV19 and J usage is TRBJ1-1, with TRBD1 as a possible D gene (6 bases). CDR3 size: 15 residues. CDR1 and CDR2 (germline): LNHDA, SQIVND (reference sequence). V was shortened by 0 bases and J by 1 base, with 9 bases between the two germline ends. In nucleotides, the CDR3 is TGTGCCAGTAGTATAGAAACAGGGAGGAACACTGAAGCTTTCTTT. Translation gives CASSIETGRNTEAFF.

The chain couples TRBV6-6 to TRBJ1-5; possibly TRBD1 for D (6 bases). This CDR3 comprises 14 residues. V lost 5 bases to trimming and J lost 8 bases, with 16 bases between them. Germline assignment: CDR1 MNHNY and CDR2 SVGAGI (reference sequence). CDR3 sequence reads: CASSRQGKVEPQHF. The DNA of the CDR3 is TGTGCCAGCAGTCGTCAGGGGAAAGTGGAGCCCCAGCATTTT.

The J gene is TRBJ2-3, the V gene TRBV14; tentative D call: TRBD1 (5 bases). Per the germline V gene, CDR1 is SGHDN and CDR2 is FVKESK. V was clipped by 4 bases and J by 4 bases, with 18 bases between them. The CDR3 totals 16 residues. This chain's CDR3 is CASSRRGQHFPDTQYF. Here the CDR3 DNA reads TGTGCCAGCAGCCGTCGTGGACAACATTTTCCAGATACGCAGTATTTT. Supplemented by reference TRBV14 and TRBJ2-3, the full variable domain reads EAGVTQFPSHSVIEKGQTVTLRCDPISGHDNLYWYRRVMGKEIKFLLHFVKESKQDESGMPNNRFLAERTGGTYSTLKVQPAELEDSGVYFCASSRRGQHFPDTQYFGPGTRLTVL.

The chain combines TRBV7-2 with TRBJ2-3; TRBD2 agrees at 14 bases. V dropped 4 bases and J dropped 0; count of bases not matched to a gene: 9. The CDR3 is made up of 19 amino acids. The germline V gene has CDR1 SGHTA and CDR2 FQGNSA. CDR3 sequence (DNA): TGTGCCAGCAGCTCGAGGAGGACTAGCGGGGGGCGTAGCACAGATACGCAGTATTTT. Protein sequence: CASSSRRTSGGRSTDTQYF.

The table lists this clone with a few counts. The chain links TRBV19 to TRBJ2-1; 10 bases fit TRBD2. Per the germline V gene, CDR1 is LNHDA and CDR2 is SQIVND (reference sequence). J was trimmed by 7 bases and V by 3 bases; bases with no gene match: 12. The length of the CDR3 is 17 residues. The CDR3 here is CASSIGSPSGSQNEQFF. In DNA, the CDR3 is TGTGCCAGTAGTATTGGGTCCCCTAGCGGGAGTCAGAATGAGCAGTTCTTC.

Comment on this clone: This specimen includes other DNA sequences encoding the same CDR3. This chain connects TRBV7-9 to TRBJ1-2, with D tentatively TRBD1 (6 bases). CDR3 length: 14 amino acids. The V and J ends lost 2 bases and 4 bases respectively, with 11 bases between them. Per the germline V gene, CDR1 is SEHNR and CDR2 is FQNEAQ (reference sequence). The CDR3 DNA follows: TGTGCCAGCAGCTTAAGTGGGGGCGCCTATGGCTACACCTTC. This sequence encodes CASSLSGGAYGYTF.

The chain combines TRBV19 with TRBJ1-2; 7 bases are a match to TRBD1. V dropped 5 bases and J dropped 3; count of bases not matched to a gene: 3. Per germline, CDR1 LNHDA and CDR2 SQIVND (reference sequence). This CDR3 region has 13 residues. As DNA, the CDR3 is TGTGCCAGTAGTCTCAGGGGGGACTATGGCTACACCTTC. Its translation is CASSLRGDYGYTF.

This chain uses TRBV9 with TRBJ1-2; D is unclear. Looked up from germline, CDR1 is SGDLS and CDR2 is YYNGEE. V lost 5 bases, J lost 8 bases, and 13 bases lay in between. This CDR3 region has 12 residues. The CDR3 loop is CASSLEPGGYTF. CDR3 sequence (DNA): TGTGCCAGCAGTCTCGAGCCGGGGGGCTACACCTTC.

This clone appeared a few times. The genes are TRBV13 and TRBJ1-3, with 8 positions matching TRBD1. The CDR3 consists of 20 residues. After removal of 3 bases from V and 2 bases from J, the junction contained 18 bases not matched to a gene. Germline CDR1 and CDR2: PRHDT and FYEKMQ (reference sequence). The CDR3 DNA sequence: TGTGCCAGCAGCTTGGTGGTAGGACGGAGACAGGGGACTGCTGGAAACACCATATATTTT. It is translated as CASSLVVGRRQGTAGNTIYF.

The V gene is TRBV24-1, the J gene TRBJ2-1; possible D gene TRBD1, 6 bases. V gave up 10 bases and J gave up 3 bases, with 15 bases separating them. Germline V lookup: CDR1 KGHDR, CDR2 SFDVKD. This CDR3 contains 14 residues. CDR3 residues: CATSPRDNYNEQFF. The CDR3 nucleotides read TGTGCCACTTCTCCCCGGGACAACTACAATGAGCAGTTCTTC.

The rearrangement joins TRBV28 to TRBJ2-3; D gene uncertain. CDR1 and CDR2 from the germline V gene are MDHEN and SYDVKM. The CDR3 spans 15 residues. V was clipped by 3 bases and J by 4 bases, with 14 bases between them. CDR3 loop: CASSFLPLRPDTQYF. In DNA, the CDR3 is TGTGCCAGCAGTTTCCTCCCTTTGAGGCCAGATACGCAGTATTTT. Using reference TRBV28 and TRBJ2-3 for the parts outside the CDR3, the full variable domain is DVKVTQSSRYLVKRTGEKVFLECVQDMDHENMFWYRQDPGLGLRLIYFSYDVKMKEKGDIPEGYSVSREKKERFSLILESASTNQTSMYLCASSFLPLRPDTQYFGPGTRLTVL.

A single count supports this clone. This chain joins TRBV4-3 and TRBJ2-7, with D tentatively TRBD2 (6 bases). The CDR3 is 16 residues long. Germline V gene lookup returns CDR1 LGHNA and CDR2 YSLEER. Trimming took 1 base from V and 1 from J, leaving 14 bases between them. CDR3 nucleotide sequence: TGCGCCAGCAGCCAAGCCCCCCTAGCGCTGTCCTACGAGCAGTACTTC. Its translation: CASSQAPLALSYEQYF.

This chain uses TRBV7-6 with TRBJ1-1, with no clear D. This CDR3 has 14 amino acids. Looked up from germline, CDR1 is SGHVS and CDR2 is FNYEAQ. Trimming shortened V by 4 bases and J by 0 bases, and 9 bases separated the two germline ends. DNA of the CDR3: TGTGCCAGCAGCTGGGAGCTGGTGAACACTGAAGCTTTCTTT. Its protein product is CASSWELVNTEAFF.

This chain's CDR3 is CAISEWGDEQFF. The CDR3, as DNA: TGTGCCATCAGTGAATGGGGGGATGAGCAGTTCTTC. J is TRBJ2-1 and V is TRBV10-3; a possible D gene is TRBD2 (6 bases). CDR3 size: 12 residues. V lost 3 bases and J lost 8, with 8 bases in between. CDR1 and CDR2 from the germline V gene are ENHRY and SYGVKD.

The chain recombines TRBV7-3 with TRBJ2-7; a possible D gene is TRBD2 (5 bases). The germline gives CDR1 SGHTA, CDR2 FQGTGA. Trimming took off 5 bases at V and 3 bases at J, with 14 bases between the two ends. There are 14 residues in the CDR3. CDR3 bases: TGTGCCAGCAGCGACCTAGCCCCCGGCTACGAGCAGTACTTC. Translation gives CASSDLAPGYEQYF.

J is TRBJ2-5 and V is TRBV19; tentatively, D is TRBD2 (6 bases). Per germline, CDR1 LNHDA and CDR2 SQIVND (reference sequence). Trimming cost V 6 bases and J 0 bases, with 11 bases left between them. This CDR3 is built from 14 residues. CDR3 in amino acids: CASSRGANQETQYF. In DNA form, the CDR3 reads TGTGCCAGTAGCCGCGGGGCCAACCAAGAGACCCAGTACTTC. The variable domain in full, with the rest retrieved from reference TRBV19 and TRBJ2-5, is DGGITQSPKYLFRKEGQNVTLSCEQNLNHDAMYWYRQDPGQGLRLIYYSQIVNDFQKGDIAEGYSVSREKKESFPLTVTSAQKNPTAFYLCASSRGANQETQYFGPGTRLLVL.

The chain uses TRBV6-6 and TRBJ2-7; D perhaps matches TRBD2 (5 bases). Germline CDR1 is MNHNY and CDR2 is SVGAGI (reference sequence). The CDR3 loop spans 14 amino acids. V was cut by 7 bases and J by 4 bases, with 17 bases left in between. The CDR3 bases are TGTGCCAGCACCGGAGCGACAAGCGGATACGAGCAGTACTTC. Its translation: CASTGATSGYEQYF.

The CDR3 protein is CASSYRGRGETQYF. The CDR3 DNA sequence: TGTGCCAGCAGCTACAGGGGGCGCGGGGAGACCCAGTACTTC. V is TRBV5-8 and J is TRBJ2-5, with 9 nucleotides matching TRBD1. The CDR3 length is 14 residues. V shed 3 bases, J shed 5 bases, and the junction held 5 bases outside the gene matches. Per the germline V gene, CDR1 is SGHTS and CDR2 is YDEGEE.

The rearrangement links TRBV29-1 to TRBJ2-3, with a tentative D call TRBD2 (5 bases). This CDR3 spans 12 amino acids. V was pared by 7 bases and J by 8 bases, with 16 bases between. The germline V gene has CDR1 SQVTM and CDR2 ANQGSEA. The DNA of the CDR3 is TGCAGCGCCCGGGGTTCCTCGGTTACGCAGTATTTT. Translated: CSARGSSVTQYF.